This T cell receptor beta chain originates from a study of radiotherapy plus CTLA-4 blockade in lung cancer. Overall study context: Overall, 15% to 20% of patients showed an objective response, while over 30% attained disease control. Study-wide results and limits: Radiotherapy with ipilimumab was followed by blood expansion of tumor-derived clones.

In regard to this clone: Antigen: not known.

TCRdb's table, derived via immunoSEQ multiplex PCR, lists solely in-frame clones and lacks some. In the table there are about 120,000 clones, around 75% of which are singletons. Germline values: CDR1 MNHEY, CDR2 SMNVEV (reference sequence). Trimming removed 5 bases at V and 4 bases at J, with 20 bases between. The CDR3 is 16 amino acids. This chain connects TRBV27 to TRBJ1-1; no clear D gene. This specimen consisted of peripheral blood, obtained from a patient treated with radiotherapy plus ipilimumab. The receptor was derived from a human donor with non-small cell lung cancer who had a partial response to radiotherapy plus ipilimumab. This chain's CDR3 is CASSPRTTVSGTEAFF. In DNA, the CDR3 is TGTGCCAGCAGTCCCCGCACGACGGTAAGCGGCACTGAAGCTTTCTTT.